Included here is one T cell receptor (beta chain) sequence, with context. Its antigen is not identified. These data belong to a study of post-analysis software for immune sequencing data. General study findings and limits: Among multiple sclerosis patients, normalized Chao1 diversity was significantly below that of controls.

Libraries were made from TCR beta cDNA, and they carried unique molecular identifiers. TCRdb recomputed calls from the PCR reads with MiXCR, one row per CDR3 protein. The repertoire holds about 800,000 distinct CDR3 sequences, with about 32% as singletons. The sample was blood. The TCR sequence derives from a girl aged 5-17 years with multiple sclerosis.

The CDR3 region has the DNA TGTGCCAGCAGCTTAGCGGGGTCCGGACTAGCGAACAATGAGCAGTTCTTC. This sequence encodes CASSLAGSGLANNEQFF. The rearrangement links TRBV7-8 to TRBJ2-1, with 9 bases matching TRBD2. Trimming took 0 bases from V and 5 from J; bases not matched to a gene: 8. Germline CDR1 and CDR2: SGHVS and FQNEAQ. The CDR3 spans 17 residues.